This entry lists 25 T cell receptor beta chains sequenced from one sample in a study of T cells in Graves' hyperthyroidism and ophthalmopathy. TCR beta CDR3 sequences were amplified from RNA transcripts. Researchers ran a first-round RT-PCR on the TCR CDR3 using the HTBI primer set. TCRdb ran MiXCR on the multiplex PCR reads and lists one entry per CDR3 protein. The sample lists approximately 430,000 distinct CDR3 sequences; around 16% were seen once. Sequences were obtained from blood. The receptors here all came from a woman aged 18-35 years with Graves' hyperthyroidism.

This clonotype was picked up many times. CDR3 region: CASSLGPGEVDIQYF. The CDR3 DNA sequence: TGTGCCAGCAGTTTGGGGCCAGGGGAGGTTGACATTCAGTACTTC. The chain combines TRBV28 with TRBJ2-4; either TRBD1 or TRBD2 may supply D (6 bases each). This CDR3 is built from 15 residues. Germline V lookup: CDR1 MDHEN, CDR2 SYDVKM. Trimming removed 3 bases at V and 8 bases at J, with 17 bases between. Using reference TRBV28 and TRBJ2-4 for the parts outside the CDR3, the full variable domain is DVKVTQSSRYLVKRTGEKVFLECVQDMDHENMFWYRQDPGLGLRLIYFSYDVKMKEKGDIPEGYSVSREKKERFSLILESASTNQTSMYLCASSLGPGEVDIQYFGAGTRLSVL.

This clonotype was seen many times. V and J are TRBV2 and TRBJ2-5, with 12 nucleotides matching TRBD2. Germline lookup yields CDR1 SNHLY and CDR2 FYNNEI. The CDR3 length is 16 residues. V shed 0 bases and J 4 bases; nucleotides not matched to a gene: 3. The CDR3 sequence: CASSEALAGGRETQYF. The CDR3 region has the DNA TGTGCCAGCAGTGAAGCCCTAGCGGGGGGGCGAGAGACCCAGTACTTC.

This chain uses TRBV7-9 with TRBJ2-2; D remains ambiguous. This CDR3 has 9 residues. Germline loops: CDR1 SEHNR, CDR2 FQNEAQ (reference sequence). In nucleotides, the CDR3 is TGTGCGACCACCGGGGAGCTGTTTTTT. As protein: CATTGELFF.

The CDR3 spells CASSVSQDRYHNEQFF. In DNA, the CDR3 is TGTGCCAGCAGCGTTAGCCAGGACAGGTACCACAATGAGCAGTTCTTC. The chain links TRBV9 to TRBJ2-1; 7 bases are a match to TRBD1. The CDR3 contains 16 residues. V was clipped by 2 bases and J by 5 bases; unmatched bases: 10. CDR1 SGDLS and CDR2 YYNGEE come from the germline V gene.

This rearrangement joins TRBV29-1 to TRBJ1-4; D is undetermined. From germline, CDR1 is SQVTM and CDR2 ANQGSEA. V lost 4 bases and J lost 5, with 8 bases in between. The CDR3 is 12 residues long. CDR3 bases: TGCAGCGTTGCTTCCGGGAATGAAAAACTGTTTTTT. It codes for CSVASGNEKLFF. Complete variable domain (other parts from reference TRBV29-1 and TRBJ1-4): SAVISQKPSRDICQRGTSLTIQCQVDSQVTMMFWYRQQPGQSLTLIATANQGSEATYESGFVIDKFPISRPNLTFSTLTVSNMSPEDSSIYLCSVASGNEKLFFGSGTQLSVL.

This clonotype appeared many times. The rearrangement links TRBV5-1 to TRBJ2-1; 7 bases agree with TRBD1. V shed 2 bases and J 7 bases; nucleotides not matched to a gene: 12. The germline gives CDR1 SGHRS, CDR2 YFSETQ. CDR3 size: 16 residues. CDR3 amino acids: CASSFEQGVLGNEQFF. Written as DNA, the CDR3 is TGCGCCAGCAGCTTTGAGCAGGGGGTGTTAGGGAATGAGCAGTTCTTC. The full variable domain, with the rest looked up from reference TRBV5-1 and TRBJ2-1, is KAGVTQTPRYLIKTRGQQVTLSCSPISGHRSVSWYQQTPGQGLQFLFEYFSETQRNKGNFPGRFSGRQFSNSRSEMNVSTLELGDSALYLCASSFEQGVLGNEQFFGPGTRLTVL.

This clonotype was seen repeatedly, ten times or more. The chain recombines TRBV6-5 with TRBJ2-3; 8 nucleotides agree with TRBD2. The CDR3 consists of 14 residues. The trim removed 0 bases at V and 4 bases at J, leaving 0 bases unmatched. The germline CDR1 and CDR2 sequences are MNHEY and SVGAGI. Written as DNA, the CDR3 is TGTGCCAGCAGTTACTCACTAGCGGCAGATACGCAGTATTTT. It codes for CASSYSLAADTQYF.

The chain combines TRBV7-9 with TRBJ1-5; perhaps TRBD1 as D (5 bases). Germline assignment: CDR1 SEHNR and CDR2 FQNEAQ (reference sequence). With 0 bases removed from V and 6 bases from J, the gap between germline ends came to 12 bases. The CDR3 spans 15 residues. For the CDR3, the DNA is TGTGCCAGCAGCTTAGCGGGTTCGGGGCTTCAGCCCCAGCATTTT. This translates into CASSLAGSGLQPQHF.

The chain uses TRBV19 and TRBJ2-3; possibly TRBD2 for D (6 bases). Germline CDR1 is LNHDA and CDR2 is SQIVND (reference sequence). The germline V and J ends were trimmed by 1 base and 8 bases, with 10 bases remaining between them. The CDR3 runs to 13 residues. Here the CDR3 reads CASSIAGEGTQYF. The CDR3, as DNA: TGTGCCAGTAGTATAGCGGGAGAGGGTACGCAGTATTTT. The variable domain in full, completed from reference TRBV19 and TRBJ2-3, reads DGGITQSPKYLFRKEGQNVTLSCEQNLNHDAMYWYRQDPGQGLRLIYYSQIVNDFQKGDIAEGYSVSREKKESFPLTVTSAQKNPTAFYLCASSIAGEGTQYFGPGTRLTVL.

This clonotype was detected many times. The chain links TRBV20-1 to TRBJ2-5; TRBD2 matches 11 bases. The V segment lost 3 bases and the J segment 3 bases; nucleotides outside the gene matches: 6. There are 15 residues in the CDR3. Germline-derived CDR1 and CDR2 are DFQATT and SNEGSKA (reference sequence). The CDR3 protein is CSARLAGGPEETQYF. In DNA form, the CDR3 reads TGCAGTGCTAGGTTAGCGGGAGGGCCTGAAGAGACCCAGTACTTC.

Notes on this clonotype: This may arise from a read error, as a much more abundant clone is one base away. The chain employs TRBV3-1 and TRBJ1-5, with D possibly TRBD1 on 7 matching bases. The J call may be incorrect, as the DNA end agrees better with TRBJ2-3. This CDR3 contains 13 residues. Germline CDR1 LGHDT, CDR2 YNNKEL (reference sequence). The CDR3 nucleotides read TGTGCCAGCGGGGCAGGGGGGAATCAGCCCCAGTATTTT. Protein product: CASGAGGNQPQYF.

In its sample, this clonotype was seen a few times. CDR3 sequence: CASSVGSAGGSSETQYF. The CDR3 DNA reads as TGTGCCAGCAGCGTAGGCTCAGCGGGGGGCAGTTCGGAGACCCAGTACTTC. The chain uses TRBV9 and TRBJ2-5; 9 nucleotides align to TRBD2. The CDR3 has 17 residues. Germline values: CDR1 SGDLS, CDR2 YYNGEE. Germline trimming cut 0 bases from V and 5 bases from J; bases unmatched to any gene: 11.

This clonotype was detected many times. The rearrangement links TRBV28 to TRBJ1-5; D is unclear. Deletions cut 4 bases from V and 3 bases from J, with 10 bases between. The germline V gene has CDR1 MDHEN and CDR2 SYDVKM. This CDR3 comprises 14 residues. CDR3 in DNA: TGTGCCAGCAGTTCGCGCCAGGCCAATCAGCCCCAGCATTTT. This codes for CASSSRQANQPQHF.

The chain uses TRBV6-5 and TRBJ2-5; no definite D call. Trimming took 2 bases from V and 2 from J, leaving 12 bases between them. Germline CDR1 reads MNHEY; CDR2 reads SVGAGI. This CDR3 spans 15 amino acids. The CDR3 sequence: CASSYGSALQETQYF. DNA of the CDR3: TGTGCCAGCAGTTACGGGTCAGCATTACAAGAGACCCAGTACTTC.

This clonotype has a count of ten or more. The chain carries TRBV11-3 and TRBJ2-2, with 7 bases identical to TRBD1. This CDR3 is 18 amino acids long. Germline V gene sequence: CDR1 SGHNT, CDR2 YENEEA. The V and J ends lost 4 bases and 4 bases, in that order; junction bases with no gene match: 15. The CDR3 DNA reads TGTGCCAGCAGCTACTTGTTTGGCAGGGGGTCCGTCACCGGGGAGCTGTTTTTT. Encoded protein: CASSYLFGRGSVTGELFF.

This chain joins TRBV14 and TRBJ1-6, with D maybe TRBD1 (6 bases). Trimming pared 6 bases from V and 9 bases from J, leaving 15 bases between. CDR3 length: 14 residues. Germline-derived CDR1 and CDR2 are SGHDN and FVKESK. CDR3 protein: CASSSRRQASPLHF. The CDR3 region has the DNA TGTGCCAGCAGTTCCCGGAGACAGGCTTCACCCCTCCACTTT.

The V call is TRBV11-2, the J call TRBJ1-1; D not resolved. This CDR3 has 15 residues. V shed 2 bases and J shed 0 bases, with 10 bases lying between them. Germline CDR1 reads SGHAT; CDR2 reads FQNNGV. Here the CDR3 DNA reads TGTGCCAGCAGCTTAAGGCAGGTTCTGAACACTGAAGCTTTCTTT. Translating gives CASSLRQVLNTEAFF.

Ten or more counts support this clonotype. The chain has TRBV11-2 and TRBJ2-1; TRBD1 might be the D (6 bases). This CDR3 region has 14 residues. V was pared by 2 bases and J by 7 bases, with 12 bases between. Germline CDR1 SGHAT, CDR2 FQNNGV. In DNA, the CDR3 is TGTGCCAGCAGCTTATTCAGGGGCGGGAATGAGCAGTTCTTC. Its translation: CASSLFRGGNEQFF.

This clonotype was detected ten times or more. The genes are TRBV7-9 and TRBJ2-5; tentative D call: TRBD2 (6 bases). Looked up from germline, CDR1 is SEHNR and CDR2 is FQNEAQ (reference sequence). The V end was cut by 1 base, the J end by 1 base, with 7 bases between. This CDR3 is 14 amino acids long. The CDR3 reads CASSLVAAQETQYF. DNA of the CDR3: TGTGCCAGCAGCTTAGTAGCGGCCCAAGAGACCCAGTACTTC.

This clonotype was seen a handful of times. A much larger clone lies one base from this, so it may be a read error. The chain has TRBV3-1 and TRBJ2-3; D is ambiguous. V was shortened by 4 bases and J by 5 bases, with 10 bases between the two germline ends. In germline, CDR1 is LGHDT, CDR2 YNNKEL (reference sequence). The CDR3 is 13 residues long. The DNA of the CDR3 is TGTGCCAGCAGCCTACCATGGGGAGATACGCAGTATTTT. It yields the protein CASSLPWGDTQYF.

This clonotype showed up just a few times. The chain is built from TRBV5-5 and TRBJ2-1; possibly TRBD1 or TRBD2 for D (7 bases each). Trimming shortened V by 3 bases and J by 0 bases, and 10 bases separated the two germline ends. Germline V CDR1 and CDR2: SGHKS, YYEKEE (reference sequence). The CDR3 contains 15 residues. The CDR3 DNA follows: TGTGCCAGCAGCTCAGGGGGGGACTCCTACAATGAGCAGTTCTTC. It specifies CASSSGGDSYNEQFF.

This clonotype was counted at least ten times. The CDR3 sequence: CATATGTGIGNQPQHF. The DNA of the CDR3 is TGTGCCACCGCAACCGGGACAGGGATCGGGAATCAGCCCCAGCATTTT. This rearrangement joins TRBV6-1 to TRBJ1-5; TRBD1 matches at 9 bases. Losses at the gene ends were 10 bases for V and 4 bases for J; bases not matched to a gene: 14. Germline values: CDR1 MNHNS, CDR2 SASEGT. CDR3 length: 16 residues.

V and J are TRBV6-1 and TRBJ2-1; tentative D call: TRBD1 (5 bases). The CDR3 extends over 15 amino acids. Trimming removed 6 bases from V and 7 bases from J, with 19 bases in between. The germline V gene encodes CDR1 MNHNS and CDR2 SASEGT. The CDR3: CASSWTALGVNEQFF. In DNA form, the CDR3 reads TGTGCCAGCAGCTGGACCGCTTTAGGGGTAAATGAGCAGTTCTTC.

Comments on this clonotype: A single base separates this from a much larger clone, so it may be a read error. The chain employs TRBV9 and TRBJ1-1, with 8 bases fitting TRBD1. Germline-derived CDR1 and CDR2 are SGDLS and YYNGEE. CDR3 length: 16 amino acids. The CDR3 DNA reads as TGTGCCAGCAGCGGGGGACAGGATGGTTCGGACACTGAAGCTCTCTTT. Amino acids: CASSGGQDGSDTEALF.

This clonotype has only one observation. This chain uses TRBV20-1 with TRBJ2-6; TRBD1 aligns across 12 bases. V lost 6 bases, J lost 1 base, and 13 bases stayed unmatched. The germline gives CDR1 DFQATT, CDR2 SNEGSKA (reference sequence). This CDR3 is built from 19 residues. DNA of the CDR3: TGCAGTGCCAGGCTCGGGTGGGGACAGGGGGCTTCTGGGGCCAACGTCCTGACTTTC. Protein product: CSARLGWGQGASGANVLTF.